This paragraph reports one T cell receptor (beta chain). Its cognate antigen is unknown. Trimming removed 4 bases from V and 4 bases from J; junction bases left unmatched: 9. Germline V gene sequence: CDR1 GTSNPN, CDR2 SVGIG (reference sequence). The CDR3 runs to 15 residues. Described treatment: roughly 10-day PBMC culture with coronavirus spike peptide pools or control peptides (ViraFEST assay). The sample comes from a study of vaccination and CD4 T cells after COVID-19. Sequenced with the Oncomine TCR Beta short-read assay was DNA taken from cultured CD4+ T cells. After culture, CD4+ T cells served as the source for genomic DNA extraction. One entry per CDR3 protein, called by TCRdb with MiXCR from the PCR reads. The repertoire has roughly 9,900 distinct CDR3 sequences, roughly 60% of them found once; the top ten carry approximately 35%. Overall study findings and caveats: Convalescent patients gained a median around 87% of their reactive clones only post-vaccination. Convalescent patients displayed spike mono-reactivity in 304 of 307 vaccine-specific clones.

The chain links TRBV30 to TRBJ1-5; 8 nucleotides agree with TRBD1. This TCR came from a human donor who had recovered from COVID-19. The specimen sequenced was CD4+ T cells from blood, cultured in vitro. The CDR3 DNA is TGTGCCTGGACCCAGGACAGGGAGGGGAATCAGCCCCAGCATTTT. It is translated as CAWTQDREGNQPQHF.